Each of the 30 T cell receptor beta chains below was sequenced from the same sample in a study of T cell responses to AZD1222 COVID-19 vaccine (dated by TCRdb to the early 2020s). The time point label for this specimen denotes: baseline before first vaccination. The method was the immunoSEQ multiplex PCR assay. TCRdb obtained this table from immuneACCESS and retained in-frame rearrangements with V and J assigned. These tables miss some clones; where compared with another copy, unresolved V genes account for less than half of the shortfall, and the remainder is unexplained. The sample contains around 200,000 clones, around nine tenths of them found a single time. The ten biggest clones cover roughly 7.7% of the sample. The starting material was peripheral blood, obtained on day 0 of AZD1222 vaccination. Every receptor here comes from an adult in good health.

The chain carries TRBV28 and TRBJ2-5; 10 positions match TRBD1. The CDR3 has 13 residues. The germline gives CDR1 MDHEN, CDR2 SYDVKM. With 7 bases clipped from V and 2 bases from J, the junction kept 1 base outside the gene matches. In DNA, the CDR3 is TGTGCCAGCACGGACAGGGGGCAAGAGACCCAGTACTTC. Its protein product is CASTDRGQETQYF.

The chain combines TRBV30 with TRBJ1-2, with no clear D. Trimming took 8 bases from V and 3 from J, leaving 7 bases between them. Looked up from germline, CDR1 is GTSNPN and CDR2 is SVGIG (reference sequence). The CDR3 is made up of 10 amino acids. As DNA, the CDR3 is TGTGCCGCCGCAGACTATGGCTACACCTTC. It specifies CAAADYGYTF.

The chain couples TRBV29-1 to TRBJ1-1; unclear D gene. Germline V lookup: CDR1 SQVTM, CDR2 ANQGSEA. V was shortened by 1 base and J by 0 bases, with 6 bases between the two germline ends. The CDR3 is made up of 13 amino acids. CDR3 DNA: TGCAGCGTTGAAGGAAGGGTGAACACTGAAGCTTTCTTT. Translation: CSVEGRVNTEAFF.

CDR3 loop: CASSHGAPGQPFYGYTF. CDR3 nucleotide sequence: TGTGCCAGCAGCCACGGGGCTCCGGGACAGCCATTCTATGGCTACACCTTC. The rearrangement joins TRBV3-1 (or the pseudogene TRBV3-2) to TRBJ1-2, with 7 bases lining up with TRBD1. The germline V gene encodes CDR1 LGHDT and CDR2 YNNKEL (reference sequence). With V trimmed by 3 bases and J by 4 bases, 14 bases remained unmatched. The CDR3 covers 17 residues.

The chain combines TRBV7-9 with TRBJ2-1, with D maybe TRBD2 (7 bases). The CDR3 is made up of 15 amino acids. Germline-derived CDR1 and CDR2 are SEHNR and FQNEAQ (reference sequence). Between the trimmed V and J ends, which lost 7 bases and 3 bases, there was a span of 16 bases. The CDR3 region is CASTLGGVLYNEQFF. The CDR3 nucleotides are TGTGCCAGCACCCTAGGGGGGGTGCTCTACAATGAGCAGTTCTTC.

The V call is TRBV6-5, the J call TRBJ1-1, with no clear D. Trimming took 4 bases from V and 0 from J, leaving 6 bases between them. The CDR3 spans 13 residues. Germline V gene sequence: CDR1 MNHEY, CDR2 SVGAGI. The CDR3 region has the DNA TGTGCCAGCAGTTCCAGCATGAACACTGAAGCTTTCTTT. Amino acids: CASSSSMNTEAFF.

The chain has TRBV6-5 and TRBJ1-2; D is unclear. Looked up from germline, CDR1 is MNHEY and CDR2 is SVGAGI. This CDR3 is built from 14 residues. Between the trimmed V and J ends, which lost 4 bases and 5 bases, there was a span of 14 bases. The chain's CDR3 is CASSSDRAGYGYTF. The DNA for the CDR3 is TGTGCCAGCAGTTCAGACCGCGCTGGATATGGCTACACCTTC.

The V gene is TRBV6-5, the J gene TRBJ1-1, with D possibly matching TRBD1 (5 bases). V shed 2 bases and J shed 4 bases, with 17 bases lying between them. CDR1 and CDR2 from the germline V gene are MNHEY and SVGAGI. The CDR3 is 16 residues long. The CDR3 sequence is CASSYASGRLGTEAFF. The CDR3, as DNA: TGTGCCAGCAGTTACGCTTCAGGGAGGTTGGGCACTGAAGCTTTCTTT.

The chain joins TRBV2 to TRBJ2-1; TRBD1 matches at 12 bases. Germline V CDR1 and CDR2: SNHLY, FYNNEI. With 5 bases clipped from V and 9 bases from J, the junction kept 11 bases outside the gene matches. The CDR3 totals 16 residues. In DNA, the CDR3 is TGTGCCAGCAGTATCATCCGGGACAGGGGGCGCGGTGAGCAGTTCTTC. This sequence encodes CASSIIRDRGRGEQFF.

The CDR3 DNA follows: TGTGCCAGCAGCTCCGACAGGCTCGAAGCTTTCTTT. Its translation is CASSSDRLEAFF. The chain joins TRBV5-4 to TRBJ1-1; D is possibly TRBD1 (6 bases). This CDR3 is built from 12 residues. Germline lookup yields CDR1 SGHNT and CDR2 YYREEE (reference sequence). V was cut by 3 bases and J by 8 bases, with 11 bases left in between. The full variable domain, rest sourced from reference TRBV5-4 and TRBJ1-1, is ETGVTQSPTHLIKTRGQQVTLRCSSQSGHNTVSWYQQALGQGPQFIFQYYREEENGRGNFPPRFSGLQFPNYSSELNVNALELDDSALYLCASSSDRLEAFFGQGTRLTVV.

The rearrangement uses TRBV21-1 and TRBJ1-4; the table's D gene call, TRBD1, was not cross checked with the DNA. TRBV21-1 is a pseudogene segment. The CDR3 length is 12 residues. This CDR3 reads CASSTGGEKLFF. CDR3 nucleotide sequence: TGTGCCAGCAGCACAGGGGGTGAAAAACTGTTTTTT.

The chain has TRBV5-1 and TRBJ1-1; TRBD1 might be the D (5 bases). CDR3 size: 14 residues. V lost 4 bases to trimming and J lost 1 base, with 11 bases between them. The germline V gene encodes CDR1 SGHRS and CDR2 YFSETQ. This chain's CDR3 is CASSQTVRNTEAFF. Written as DNA, the CDR3 is TGCGCCAGCAGCCAGACAGTGCGGAACACTGAAGCTTTCTTT.

V gene TRBV7-8 combines with J gene TRBJ1-3, with 9 bases fitting TRBD1. The trim removed 8 bases at V and 4 bases at J, leaving 12 bases unmatched. CDR3 length: 16 residues. Germline V gene lookup returns CDR1 SGHVS and CDR2 FQNEAQ. This CDR3 is CASYHSTGGSGNTIYF. The CDR3 region has the DNA TGTGCCAGCTACCACTCCACAGGGGGCTCGGGAAACACCATATATTTT.

V usage is TRBV6-6 and J usage is TRBJ2-4; 10 bases map to TRBD1. Germline V CDR1 and CDR2: MNHNY, SVGAGI (reference sequence). V trimming: 6 bases; J trimming: 8 bases; junction bases outside the gene matches: 10. The CDR3 contains 15 residues. CDR3 sequence (DNA): TGTGCCAGCAGATTGGGACAGGGGAGTACCTACATTCAGTACTTC. Translated: CASRLGQGSTYIQYF.

The rearrangement joins TRBV9 to TRBJ1-3; D call uncertain. V was pared by 3 bases and J by 3 bases, with 13 bases between. This CDR3 is built from 15 residues. Germline V gene sequence: CDR1 SGDLS, CDR2 YYNGEE. The CDR3 nucleotides read TGTGCCAGCAGCGAGGGAGCACAGATTGGAAACACCATATATTTT. The encoded protein is CASSEGAQIGNTIYF.

V gene TRBV20-1 combines with J gene TRBJ2-7; TRBD2 might be the D (6 bases). The CDR3 sequence is 14 residues long. V was cut by 3 bases and J by 4 bases, with 16 bases left in between. Germline CDR1 reads DFQATT; CDR2 reads SNEGSKA (reference sequence). In DNA, the CDR3 is TGCAGTGCTAGTGCGGGACTCACCCCGTACGAGCAGTACTTC. Protein: CSASAGLTPYEQYF.

V usage is TRBV7-8 and J usage is TRBJ1-1; possible D gene TRBD1, 6 bases. This CDR3 spans 15 amino acids. The V end was cut by 1 base, the J end by 1 base, with 10 bases between. The germline CDR1 and CDR2 sequences are SGHVS and FQNEAQ. The DNA for the CDR3 is TGTGCCAGCAGCTTAGTTCAGGGGCCGAACACTGAAGCTTTCTTT. Translating gives CASSLVQGPNTEAFF.

The chain employs TRBV7-8 and TRBJ2-2, with D perhaps matching TRBD1 or TRBD2 (6 bases each). Trimming stripped 4 bases from V and 6 bases from J, with 21 bases between. This CDR3 has 17 amino acids. Germline CDR1 reads SGHVS; CDR2 reads FQNEAQ. CDR3 amino acids: CASSSTPGAPLPGELFF. The CDR3 bases are TGTGCCAGCAGCTCAACTCCGGGGGCCCCTCTTCCCGGGGAGCTGTTTTTT. Complete variable domain (other parts from reference TRBV7-8 and TRBJ2-2): GAGVSQSPRYKVAKRGQDVALRCDPISGHVSLFWYQQALGQGPEFLTYFQNEAQLDKSGLPSDRFFAERPEGSVSTLKIQRTQQEDSAVYLCASSSTPGAPLPGELFFGEGSRLTVL.

This chain links TRBV9 with TRBJ1-3, with D maybe TRBD1 (5 bases). Trimming removed 0 bases at V and 2 bases at J, with 9 bases between. This CDR3 spans 15 amino acids. The germline CDR1 and CDR2 sequences are SGDLS and YYNGEE. The DNA for the CDR3 is TGTGCCAGCAGCGTAGCAACGGGGCCTGGAAACACCATATATTTT. This translates into CASSVATGPGNTIYF.

This clone came up once. The chain couples TRBV21-1 to TRBJ2-5; the tabulated D call, TRBD1, remains unverified against the DNA. TRBV21-1 is marked as a pseudogene. The CDR3 is 15 residues long. CDR3 coding DNA: TGTGCCAGCAGCACTGGGACAGTCCCCGTTAAGACCCAGTACTTC. It codes for CASSTGTVPVKTQYF.

As for this clone: Other DNA sequences of this sample code for an identical CDR3. The chain links TRBV27 to TRBJ1-2, with 7 bases fitting TRBD1. The CDR3 runs 15 residues. With V trimmed by 0 bases and J by 2 bases, 3 bases remained unmatched. The germline V gene has CDR1 MNHEY and CDR2 SMNVEV (reference sequence). CDR3 protein: CASSLSGGGNYGYTF. The CDR3 DNA is TGTGCCAGCAGTTTATCGGGAGGGGGCAACTATGGCTACACCTTC.

The rearrangement uses TRBV6-5 and TRBJ1-5; possible D gene TRBD1, 5 bases. This CDR3 has 14 amino acids. V gave up 7 bases and J gave up 7 bases, with 17 bases separating them. Germline V gene lookup returns CDR1 MNHEY and CDR2 SVGAGI. The DNA for the CDR3 is TGTGCCAGCACTCGGGGGGATCGTGGCCAGCCCCAGCATTTT. This encodes CASTRGDRGQPQHF.

V usage is TRBV5-3 and J usage is TRBJ1-1, with TRBD1 as a possible D gene (5 bases). TRBV5-3 is assigned to the ORF class and has an uncertain function. This CDR3 is 15 amino acids long. V lost 3 bases to trimming and J lost 3 bases, with 15 bases between them. DNA for the CDR3: TGTGCCAGAAGCTCGGTCGGGGTAGGGGACACTGAAGCTTTCTTT. Its protein product is CARSSVGVGDTEAFF.

The CDR3 DNA reads TGTGCCAGCAGCGGACAAGGGGGACAGGGGGTCACTGAAGCTTTCTTT. Its translation is CASSGQGGQGVTEAFF. V is TRBV9 and J is TRBJ1-1; TRBD1 matches 11 bases. CDR3 length equals 16 residues. CDR1 is SGDLS, CDR2 YYNGEE, per germline. The V and J ends lost 3 bases and 4 bases, in that order; junction bases with no gene match: 8. The whole variable domain, filled in from reference TRBV9 and TRBJ1-1, reads DSGVTQTPKHLITATGQRVTLRCSPRSGDLSVYWYQQSLDQGLQFLIQYYNGEERAKGNILERFSAQQFPDLHSELNLSSLELGDSALYFCASSGQGGQGVTEAFFGQGTRLTVV.

A remark on this clone: Different DNA sequences within this sample yield the same CDR3. J is TRBJ1-5 and V is TRBV12-3 or TRBV12-4, with D unclear. V gave up 6 bases and J gave up 2 bases, with 8 bases separating them. The CDR3 is 13 amino acids. The CDR3 loop reads CASSMKGNQPQHF. The CDR3 DNA is TGTGCCAGCAGCATGAAGGGCAATCAGCCCCAGCATTTT.

CDR3 DNA: TGTGCCATCACGAAGGGACAGGGTACGGATACGCAGTATTTT. Translated, it gives CAITKGQGTDTQYF. This chain joins TRBV10-3 and TRBJ2-3; 9 bases are shared with TRBD1. The CDR3 consists of 14 residues. Germline V gene lookup returns CDR1 ENHRY and CDR2 SYGVKD. With 7 bases clipped from V and 6 bases from J, the junction kept 8 bases outside the gene matches.

This clone was observed a handful of times. This chain links TRBV5-6 with TRBJ1-2, with 11 positions matching TRBD1. The CDR3 has 17 residues. Germline CDR1 is SGHDT and CDR2 is YYEEEE. V was pared by 0 bases and J by 4 bases, with 8 bases of the junction left unmatched. The CDR3 DNA sequence: TGTGCCAGCAGCTTGGTCTCCGGGACAGGGGGACGCTATGGCTACACCTTC. Translating gives CASSLVSGTGGRYGYTF. The full variable domain, completed using reference TRBV5-6 and TRBJ1-2, is DAGVTQSPTHLIKTRGQQVTLRCSPKSGHDTVSWYQQALGQGPQFIFQYYEEEERQRGNFPDRFSGHQFPNYSSELNVNALLLGDSALYLCASSLVSGTGGRYGYTFGSGTRLTVV.

The chain combines TRBV5-5 with TRBJ1-2, with a weak D call TRBD1 (5 bases). CDR1 is SGHKS and CDR2 is YYEKEE in the germline V gene (reference sequence). V was cut by 0 bases and J by 1 base, with 10 bases left in between. This CDR3 has 15 residues. The CDR3 reads CASSLAGDSNYGYTF. CDR3 sequence (DNA): TGTGCCAGCAGCTTGGCCGGAGACAGTAACTATGGCTACACCTTC.

The V and J genes are TRBV2 and TRBJ2-2; 11 positions agree with TRBD2. Trimming at V came to 5 bases and at J to 2 bases, leaving 4 bases not matched to a gene. Germline CDR1 reads SNHLY; CDR2 reads FYNNEI. CDR3 length: 16 amino acids. The CDR3 DNA follows: TGTGCCAGCAGTTCTAGCGGGGGGTCAAACACCGGGGAGCTGTTTTTT. Translating gives CASSSSGGSNTGELFF.

The rearrangement uses TRBV4-1 and TRBJ1-3; D remains unclear. This CDR3 has 16 amino acids. Germline loops: CDR1 MGHRA, CDR2 YSYEKL. Trimming took 3 bases from V and 0 from J, leaving 12 bases between them. The DNA for the CDR3 is TGCGCCAGCAGCCAGGGGTGGCAAATCTCTGGAAACACCATATATTTT. Translation gives CASSQGWQISGNTIYF.